This T cell receptor (beta chain) was found in a study of somatic mutations in cytotoxic T cells in rheumatoid arthritis. Background on the study: Flow cytometric sorting isolated some V beta antibody-stained T-cell populations at nearly 100% purity, and among them were V beta1+ cells that underwent TCRB sequencing.

Germline V gene lookup returns CDR1 SEHNR and CDR2 FQNEAQ (reference sequence). J was trimmed by 2 bases and V by 4 bases; bases with no gene match: 5. The CDR3 has 15 residues. A word on this clone: Its antigen remains unidentified.

The repertoire was sequenced with immunoSEQ multiplex PCR; TCRdb's copy has only in-frame clones and lacks some. The table includes some 12,000 clones, over 70% detected once. Whole-study findings and limits: No multiple-comparison adjustment was applied to the slight TRBV07 underrepresentation in rheumatoid arthritis patients. Only rheumatoid arthritis patients, not healthy controls, showed CD8+ clonality increasing with age.

The sample comprised CD8+ T cells sorted from blood. The chain recombines TRBV7-9 with TRBJ2-1; TRBD1 matches at 7 bases. The sequence came from a middle-aged man in good health. CDR3 DNA sequence: TGTGCCAGCAGCTCGGACAGGATTACCTACAATGAGCAGTTCTTC. This sequence encodes CASSSDRITYNEQFF.